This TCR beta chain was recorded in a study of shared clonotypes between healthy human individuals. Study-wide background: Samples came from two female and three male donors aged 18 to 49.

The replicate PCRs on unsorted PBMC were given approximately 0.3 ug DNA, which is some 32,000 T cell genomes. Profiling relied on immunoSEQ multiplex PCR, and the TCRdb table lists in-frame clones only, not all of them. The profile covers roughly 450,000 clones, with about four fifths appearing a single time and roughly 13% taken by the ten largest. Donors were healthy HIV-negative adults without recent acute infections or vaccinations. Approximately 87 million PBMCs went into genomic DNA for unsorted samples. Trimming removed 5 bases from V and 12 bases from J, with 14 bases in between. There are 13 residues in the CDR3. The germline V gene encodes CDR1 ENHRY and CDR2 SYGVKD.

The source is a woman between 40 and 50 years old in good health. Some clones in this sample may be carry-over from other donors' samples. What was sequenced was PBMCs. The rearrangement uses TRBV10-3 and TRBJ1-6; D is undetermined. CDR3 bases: TGTGCCATCAGTTTGGACGGCCCAGGACCCCTCCACTTT. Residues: CAISLDGPGPLHF.